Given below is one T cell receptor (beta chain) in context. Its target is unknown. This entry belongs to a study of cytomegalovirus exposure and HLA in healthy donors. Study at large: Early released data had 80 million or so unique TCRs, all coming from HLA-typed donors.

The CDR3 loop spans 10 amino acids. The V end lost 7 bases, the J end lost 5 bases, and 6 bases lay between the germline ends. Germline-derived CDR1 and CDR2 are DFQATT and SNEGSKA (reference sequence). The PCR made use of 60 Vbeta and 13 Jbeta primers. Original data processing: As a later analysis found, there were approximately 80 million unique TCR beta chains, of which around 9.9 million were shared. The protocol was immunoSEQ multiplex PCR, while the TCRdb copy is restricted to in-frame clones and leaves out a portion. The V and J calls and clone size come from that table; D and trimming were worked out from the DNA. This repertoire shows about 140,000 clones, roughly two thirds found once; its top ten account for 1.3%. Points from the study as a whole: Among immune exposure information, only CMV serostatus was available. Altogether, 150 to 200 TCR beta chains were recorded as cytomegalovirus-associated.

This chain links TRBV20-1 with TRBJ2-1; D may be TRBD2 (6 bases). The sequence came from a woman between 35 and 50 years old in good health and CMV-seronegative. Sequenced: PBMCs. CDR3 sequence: CSVADNEQFF. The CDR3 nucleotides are TGCAGTGTAGCGGACAATGAGCAGTTCTTC.